The clone carrying this TCR beta chain appeared a few times. The data stem from a study of OX40 agonist ivuxolimab in advanced cancers. About the research overall: Those enrolled were 82.7% male, with a mean age of around 60 years and ages from about 20 to 85.

The repertoire was sequenced with immunoSEQ multiplex PCR; TCRdb's copy has only in-frame clones and lacks some. The sample has 85,000 to 100,000 clones, about 87% seen once. CDR1 is KGHSH and CDR2 is LQKENI in the germline V gene. The CDR3 consists of 14 residues. The germline V and J ends were trimmed by 3 bases and 7 bases, with 16 bases remaining between them. Autoimmune disease history or systemic immunosuppression was exclusionary. The chain joins TRBV18 to TRBJ2-7; D tentatively reads TRBD1 or TRBD2 (6 bases each). The receptor was derived from an adult with an advanced solid tumor such as melanoma, head and neck, liver or kidney cancer. The input for sequencing was CD4+ or CD8+ T cells sorted from blood, taken in a trial of the OX40 agonist ivuxolimab. CDR3 DNA: TGTGCCAGCTCACCGTCTACGGGGGCGTGGGAGCAGTACGTC. Amino acids: CASSPSTGAWEQYV.